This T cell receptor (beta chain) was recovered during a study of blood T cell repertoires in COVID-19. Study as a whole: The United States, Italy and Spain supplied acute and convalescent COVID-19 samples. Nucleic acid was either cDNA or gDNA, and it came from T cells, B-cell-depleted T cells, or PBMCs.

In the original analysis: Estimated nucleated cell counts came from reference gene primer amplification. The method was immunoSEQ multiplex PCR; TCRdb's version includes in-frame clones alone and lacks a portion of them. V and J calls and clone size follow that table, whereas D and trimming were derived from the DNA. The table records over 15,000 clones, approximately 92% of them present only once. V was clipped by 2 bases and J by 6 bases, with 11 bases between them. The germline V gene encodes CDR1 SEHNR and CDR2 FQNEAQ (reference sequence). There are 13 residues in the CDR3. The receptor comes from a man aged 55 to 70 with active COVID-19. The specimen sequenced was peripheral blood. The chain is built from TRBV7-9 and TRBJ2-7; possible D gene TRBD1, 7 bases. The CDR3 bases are TGTGCCAGCAGCTTACAGGGGGACTTCGAGCAGTACTTC. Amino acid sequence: CASSLQGDFEQYF.